This record concerns one TCR beta chain sequence. Its antigen is as yet unknown. TCRdb itself ran the 5' RACE reads through MiXCR, one entry per CDR3 protein. The table includes around 340,000 distinct CDR3 sequences, approximately 14% detected once. The data were obtained in a study of T-cell memory formation after mild COVID-19. Study-level results: Shrinking CD4+ clones resided mostly in CM and EM, and CD8+ ones in EMRA. From day 15 to 85, contracting clones were balanced between CD4 and CD8, whereas later expanders leaned toward CD4+.

Trimming stripped 2 bases from V and 4 bases from J, with 11 bases between. This CDR3 comprises 14 residues. Per the germline V gene, CDR1 is SGHRS and CDR2 is YFSETQ. Sequenced: PBMCs or a T cell subset sorted from them (not recorded which). J is TRBJ2-3 and V is TRBV5-1; tentatively, D is TRBD2 (6 bases). The TCR sequence derives from a man younger than 35 who had mild COVID-19 (a few samples of this study predate the infection). Cell type and time point are not known. The CDR3 sequence is CASSFSGSADTQYF. CDR3 DNA sequence: TGCGCCAGCAGCTTTAGCGGTAGCGCAGATACGCAGTATTTT. Full variable domain (remainder filled in from reference TRBV5-1 and TRBJ2-3): KAGVTQTPRYLIKTRGQQVTLSCSPISGHRSVSWYQQTPGQGLQFLFEYFSETQRNKGNFPGRFSGRQFSNSRSEMNVSTLELGDSALYLCASSFSGSADTQYFGPGTRLTVL.